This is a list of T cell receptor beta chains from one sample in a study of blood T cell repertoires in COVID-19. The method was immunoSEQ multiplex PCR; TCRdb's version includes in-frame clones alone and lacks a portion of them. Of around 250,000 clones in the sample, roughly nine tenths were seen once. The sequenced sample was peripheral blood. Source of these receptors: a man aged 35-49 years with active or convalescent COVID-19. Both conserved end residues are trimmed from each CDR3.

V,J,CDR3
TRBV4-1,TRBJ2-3,ASSHLTSGDTQY
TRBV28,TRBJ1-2,ASSQPGQSYGYT
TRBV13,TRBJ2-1,ASSLLLAGGQVNEQF
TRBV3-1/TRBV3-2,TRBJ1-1,ASSQQPTGGTEAF
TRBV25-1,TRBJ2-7,ASSVGTAYEQY
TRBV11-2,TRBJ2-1,ASSLGKAGGPYNEQF
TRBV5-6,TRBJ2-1,ASSLGLAGYLF
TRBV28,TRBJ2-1,ASSAGGGYNEQF
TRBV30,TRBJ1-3,AWSSGGNTIY
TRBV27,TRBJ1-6,ASSSTGEYSPLH
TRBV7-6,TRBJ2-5,ASSLRTSGSPGWQETQY
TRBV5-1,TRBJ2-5,ASYPPGPGGETQY
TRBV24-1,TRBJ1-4,ATSDLYSGTTYNATNEKLF
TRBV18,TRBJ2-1,ASSPNQRGAPYNEQF
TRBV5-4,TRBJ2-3,ASRFGRATDTQY
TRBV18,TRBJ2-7,ASSPGGYEQY
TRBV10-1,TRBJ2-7,ASSATEGVEQY
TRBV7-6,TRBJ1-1,ASSLGGSQNTEAF
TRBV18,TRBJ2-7,ASSPRTSGSPIEQY
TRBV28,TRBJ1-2,ASREVLGGYT
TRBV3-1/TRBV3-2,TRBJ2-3,ASSQDLTETDTQY
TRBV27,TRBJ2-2,ASSLRGGTSSTGELF
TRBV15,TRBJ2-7,ATSRDLNSYEQY
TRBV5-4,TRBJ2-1,ASSPGLTMHYNEQF
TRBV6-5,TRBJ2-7,ASTRLAGLYEQY
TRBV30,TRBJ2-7,ATSQGYEQY
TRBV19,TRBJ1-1,ASRDSRVAEAF
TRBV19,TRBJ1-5,ASSPQGNQPQH